The source of this T cell receptor beta chain is a study of CD8 T cells in ankylosing spondylitis. Study-level findings and limits: Several of the motif variants were reported before in synovial fluid and blood from reactive arthritis.

This CDR3 comprises 14 residues. Germline V lookup: CDR1 SGHDT, CDR2 YYEEEE. V lost 0 bases and J lost 13, with 14 bases in between. TCRdb redid the calling of the 5' RACE reads with MiXCR, one entry per CDR3 protein. The data contain 290,000 or so distinct CDR3 sequences, about 20% of them singletons. This clonotype came up a few times. Its antigen is not identified. Sequenced: blood, either unsorted or a sorted T cell fraction (not recorded which). The V call is TRBV5-6, the J call TRBJ1-6, with unresolved D. This receptor was identified in a female donor with ankylosing spondylitis or in good health (not recorded which). The CDR3 is CASSLADRNFPLHF. Written as DNA, the CDR3 is TGTGCCAGCAGCTTGGCGGATCGGAATTTCCCCCTCCACTTT.